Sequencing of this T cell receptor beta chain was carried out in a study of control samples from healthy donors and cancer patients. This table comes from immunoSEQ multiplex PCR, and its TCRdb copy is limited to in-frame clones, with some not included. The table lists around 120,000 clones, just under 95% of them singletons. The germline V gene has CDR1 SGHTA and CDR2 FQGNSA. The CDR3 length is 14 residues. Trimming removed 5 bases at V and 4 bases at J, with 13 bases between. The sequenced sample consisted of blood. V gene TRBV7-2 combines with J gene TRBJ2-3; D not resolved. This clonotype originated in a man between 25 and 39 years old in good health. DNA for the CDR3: TGTGCCAGCAGCATACAACGGACCTCAGATACGCAGTATTTT. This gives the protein CASSIQRTSDTQYF.